What follows are 10 T cell receptor beta chains derived from one specimen sequenced in a study of a mutant IDH1 vaccine in newly diagnosed glioma. Assay: immunoSEQ multiplex PCR; the TCRdb copy retains only in-frame clones and omits some. The profile shows approximately 79,000 clones, 85% of them singletons. The time point here: week 23, last vaccination. Each vaccine dose was 300 ug of mutant IDH1 20-mer peptide, with topical imiquimod. The antigens these receptors bind are not known. The sequencing used PBMCs, collected from a glioma patient whose treatment included an IDH1 peptide vaccine. These receptors all come from a woman in her fifties or sixties with glioma.

The chain carries TRBV30 and TRBJ1-1; a weak D match, TRBD1 (5 bases). This CDR3 contains 13 residues. The V gene lost 2 bases and the J gene lost 6 bases, with 13 bases spanning the gap. Germline loops: CDR1 GTSNPN, CDR2 SVGIG (reference sequence). The CDR3 nucleotides read TGTGCCTGGAGTTGGGGGGGAACCTCTGAAGCTTTCTTT. It translates to CAWSWGGTSEAFF.

This chain connects TRBV28 to TRBJ1-4, with 7 bases identical to TRBD1. CDR1 MDHEN and CDR2 SYDVKM come from the germline V gene. This CDR3 has 14 amino acids. The V and J ends lost 5 bases and 5 bases, in that order; junction bases with no gene match: 5. DNA of the CDR3: TGTGCCAGCAGTCCCGGGACAGTAAATGAAAAACTGTTTTTT. This encodes CASSPGTVNEKLFF.

V usage is TRBV28 and J usage is TRBJ2-7; 9 bases are a match to TRBD2. With V trimmed by 3 bases and J by 4 bases, 10 bases remained unmatched. Germline V lookup: CDR1 MDHEN, CDR2 SYDVKM. The CDR3 contains 16 residues. The CDR3, as DNA: TGTGCCAGCAGTTTTGGAGGAGAGAGCGGGAGGTACGAGCAGTACTTC. This gives the protein CASSFGGESGRYEQYF.

The chain is built from TRBV6-6 and TRBJ1-2, with D maybe TRBD1 (6 bases). V shed 5 bases and J shed 0 bases, with 13 bases lying between them. In germline, CDR1 is MNHNY, CDR2 SVGAGI (reference sequence). CDR3 length: 15 residues. The CDR3: CASSNRDTANYGYTF. The CDR3 coding sequence is TGTGCCAGCAGTAACCGGGACACAGCTAACTATGGCTACACCTTC.

The V call is TRBV30, the J call TRBJ2-1; 8 bases are a match to TRBD2. Germline values: CDR1 GTSNPN, CDR2 SVGIG (reference sequence). Losses at the gene ends were 4 bases for V and 0 bases for J; bases not matched to a gene: 5. The CDR3 has 15 residues. The DNA of the CDR3 is TGTGCCTGGACCCGACTAGCGAACTCCTACAATGAGCAGTTCTTC. Residues: CAWTRLANSYNEQFF.

The rearrangement joins TRBV9 to TRBJ2-5, with 9 bases matching TRBD1. Germline CDR1 and CDR2: SGDLS and YYNGEE. The CDR3 covers 15 residues. The trim removed 3 bases at V and 5 bases at J, leaving 8 bases unmatched. CDR3 region: CASSAVGTGSETQYF. In DNA form, the CDR3 reads TGTGCCAGCAGCGCGGTGGGGACAGGGTCTGAGACCCAGTACTTC. The entire variable domain, with the rest obtained from reference TRBV9 and TRBJ2-5, is as follows: DSGVTQTPKHLITATGQRVTLRCSPRSGDLSVYWYQQSLDQGLQFLIQYYNGEERAKGNILERFSAQQFPDLHSELNLSSLELGDSALYFCASSAVGTGSETQYFGPGTRLLVL.

V and J are TRBV5-4 and TRBJ2-7, with 8 bases aligning to TRBD2. The CDR3 is 14 amino acids. The junction had 7 bases not matched to a gene; V was cut back by 4 bases and J by 4 bases. Germline loops: CDR1 SGHNT, CDR2 YYREEE (reference sequence). Here the CDR3 reads CASSPGTSIYEQYF. As DNA, the CDR3 is TGTGCCAGCAGCCCCGGGACTAGTATATACGAGCAGTACTTC.

This chain uses TRBV4-1 with TRBJ1-1, with D possibly matching TRBD1 (5 bases). The V and J ends lost 3 bases and 4 bases respectively, with 15 bases between them. The V gene's germline CDR1 is MGHRA and CDR2 YSYEKL. This CDR3 is built from 15 residues. In DNA form, the CDR3 reads TGCGCCAGCAGCCATGGACCCAGGGAGGGCACTGAAGCTTTCTTT. It codes for CASSHGPREGTEAFF.

The V and J genes are TRBV2 and TRBJ2-1, with 11 bases matching TRBD2. The CDR3 has 15 residues. Germline-derived CDR1 and CDR2 are SNHLY and FYNNEI. With 6 bases clipped from V and 6 bases from J, the junction kept 7 bases outside the gene matches. The CDR3 sequence: CASRVTSGSGNEQFF. The CDR3 DNA sequence: TGTGCCAGCAGAGTAACTAGCGGGAGTGGCAATGAGCAGTTCTTC.

This clone was detected only once. V and J are TRBV6-5 and TRBJ2-7; 10 bases align to TRBD2. The CDR3 length is 14 residues. Unmatched junction bases numbered 3, after V lost 5 bases and J lost 2 bases. The germline V gene has CDR1 MNHEY and CDR2 SVGAGI. The CDR3 loop is CASSGLAAPYEQYF. The CDR3 DNA follows: TGTGCCAGCAGTGGACTAGCGGCCCCCTACGAGCAGTACTTC.